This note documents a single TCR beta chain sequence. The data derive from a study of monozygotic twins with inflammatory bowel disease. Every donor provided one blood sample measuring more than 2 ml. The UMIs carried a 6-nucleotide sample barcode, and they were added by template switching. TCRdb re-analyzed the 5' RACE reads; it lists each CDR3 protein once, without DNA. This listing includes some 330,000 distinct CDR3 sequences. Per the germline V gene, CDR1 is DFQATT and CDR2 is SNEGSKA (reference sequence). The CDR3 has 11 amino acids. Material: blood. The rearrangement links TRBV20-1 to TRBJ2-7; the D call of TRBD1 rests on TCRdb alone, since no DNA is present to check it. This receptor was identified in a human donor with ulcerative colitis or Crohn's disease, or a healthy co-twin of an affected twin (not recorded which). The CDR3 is CSASSRDEQYF.